This T cell receptor beta chain was profiled in a study of beta chain features in type 1 diabetes. Study-level points and caveats: There was a moderate but significant shortening of TCRB CDR3s in all four CD4+ subsets of Type 1 diabetes patients.

This clone was counted a few times. Its target is unknown. V shed 6 bases and J shed 6 bases, with 8 bases lying between them. The CDR3 has 11 residues. Germline V gene data show CDR1 as MDHEN and CDR2 as SYDVKM. Expressed TCRB transcripts were sequenced after all isolated RNA was converted to cDNA. TCRdb's copy holds only in-frame clones and misses some; the assay was immunoSEQ multiplex PCR. This table has some 290,000 clones, 13% to 15% appearing once. The sequenced sample was naive CD4+ T cells from blood. The chain combines TRBV28 with TRBJ1-2; unclear D gene. The receptor comes from a man aged 25-45 years with type 1 diabetes. In DNA, the CDR3 is TGTGCCAGCAGCCTTCGAGATGGCTACACCTTC. This gives the protein CASSLRDGYTF.